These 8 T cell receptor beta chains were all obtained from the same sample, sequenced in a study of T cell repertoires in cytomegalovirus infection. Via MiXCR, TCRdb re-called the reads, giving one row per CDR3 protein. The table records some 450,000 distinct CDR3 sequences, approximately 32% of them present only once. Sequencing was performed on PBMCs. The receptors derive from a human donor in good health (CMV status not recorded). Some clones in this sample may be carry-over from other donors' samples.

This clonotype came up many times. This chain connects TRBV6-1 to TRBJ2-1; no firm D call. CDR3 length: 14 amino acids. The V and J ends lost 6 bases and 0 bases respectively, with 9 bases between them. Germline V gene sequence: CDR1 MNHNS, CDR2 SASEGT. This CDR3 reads CASSSIPSYNEQFF. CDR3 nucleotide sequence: TGTGCCAGCAGCTCGATTCCCTCCTACAATGAGCAGTTCTTC.

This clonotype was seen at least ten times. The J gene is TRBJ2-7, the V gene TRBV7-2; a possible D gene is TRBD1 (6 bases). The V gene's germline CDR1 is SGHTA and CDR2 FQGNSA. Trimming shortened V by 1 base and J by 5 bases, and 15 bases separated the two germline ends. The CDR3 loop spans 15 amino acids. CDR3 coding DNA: TGTGCCAGCAGCTTAGGTGTGGCAGGGGCGCACGAGCAGTACTTC. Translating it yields CASSLGVAGAHEQYF.

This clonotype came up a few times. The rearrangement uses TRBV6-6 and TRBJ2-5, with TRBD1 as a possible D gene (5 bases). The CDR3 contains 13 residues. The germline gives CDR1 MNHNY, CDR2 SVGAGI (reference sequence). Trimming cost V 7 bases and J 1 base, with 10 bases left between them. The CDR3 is CASNQGRQETQYF. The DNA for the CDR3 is TGTGCCAGCAACCAGGGTCGCCAAGAGACCCAGTACTTC.

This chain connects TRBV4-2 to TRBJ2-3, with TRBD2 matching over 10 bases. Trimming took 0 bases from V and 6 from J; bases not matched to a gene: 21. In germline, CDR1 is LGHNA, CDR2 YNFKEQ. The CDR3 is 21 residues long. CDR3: CASSQDHPSSGGAWVQDTQYF. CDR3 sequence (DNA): TGTGCCAGCAGCCAAGATCATCCGTCGAGCGGGGGGGCTTGGGTCCAGGATACGCAGTATTTT.

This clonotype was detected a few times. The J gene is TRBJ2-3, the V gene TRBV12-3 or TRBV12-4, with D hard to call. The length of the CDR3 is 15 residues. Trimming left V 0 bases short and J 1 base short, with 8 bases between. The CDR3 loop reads CASSLADPRTDTQYF. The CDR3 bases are TGTGCCAGCAGTTTAGCGGACCCGCGCACAGATACGCAGTATTTT.

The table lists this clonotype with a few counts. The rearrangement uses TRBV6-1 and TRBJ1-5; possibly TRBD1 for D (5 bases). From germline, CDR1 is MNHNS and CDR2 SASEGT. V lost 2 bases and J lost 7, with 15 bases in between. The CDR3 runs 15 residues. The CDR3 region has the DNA TGTGCCAGCAGTGAAAAGGTGCAGGGTGGGCAGCCCCAGCATTTT. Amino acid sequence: CASSEKVQGGQPQHF.

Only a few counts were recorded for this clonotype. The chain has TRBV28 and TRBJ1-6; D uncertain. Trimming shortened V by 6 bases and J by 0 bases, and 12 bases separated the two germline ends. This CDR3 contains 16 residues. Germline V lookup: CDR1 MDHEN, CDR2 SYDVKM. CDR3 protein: CASRRHGSSYNSPLHF. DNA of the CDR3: TGTGCCAGCAGAAGACACGGGAGCTCCTATAATTCACCCCTCCACTTT.

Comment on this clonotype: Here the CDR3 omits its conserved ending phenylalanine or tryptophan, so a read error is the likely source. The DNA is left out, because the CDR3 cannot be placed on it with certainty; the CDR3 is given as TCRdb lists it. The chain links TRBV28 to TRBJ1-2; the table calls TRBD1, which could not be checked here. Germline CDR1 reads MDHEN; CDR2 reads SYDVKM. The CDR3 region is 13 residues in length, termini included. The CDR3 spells CASSSPGGEGYTL.